The next 25 T cell receptor beta chains were all read from a single sample in a study of shared clonotypes between healthy human individuals. Method: immunoSEQ multiplex PCR; TCRdb's copy keeps in-frame clones and lacks some. There are some 500,000 clones in the sample; 70% to 80% occur only once, and around 11% lies in the top ten. Sequencing was performed on PBMCs. These TCRs come from a middle-aged woman in good health. Some clones in this sample may be carry-over from other donors' samples.

This chain links TRBV18 with TRBJ2-7; TRBD1 aligns across 11 bases. With 1 base clipped from V and 0 bases from J, the junction kept 2 bases outside the gene matches. Germline V CDR1 and CDR2: KGHSH, LQKENI. The CDR3 runs 16 residues. CDR3 residues: CASSPLGTGGSYEQYF. Written as DNA, the CDR3 is TGTGCCAGCTCACCACTCGGGACAGGGGGCTCCTACGAGCAGTACTTC.

A remark on this clone: This likely stems from a read error, as it lies one base from a far larger clone. The chain is built from TRBV6-5 and TRBJ1-2, with D possibly being TRBD1 (6 bases). The CDR3 extends over 14 amino acids. Germline loops: CDR1 MNHEY, CDR2 SVGAGI. V lost 1 base to trimming and J lost 4 bases, with 10 bases between them. The DNA of the CDR3 is TGTGCCAGCAGTTACTGGGGCAGGGGCTATGGCTACACCTTC. Its protein is CASSYWGRGYGYTF.

This clone was seen ten or more times. CDR3 loop: CASTAGNPGSPLHF. The CDR3 DNA sequence: TGTGCCAGTACGGCGGGAAACCCGGGGTCACCCCTCCACTTT. V is TRBV30 and J is TRBJ1-6, with D unresolved. CDR1 and CDR2 (germline): GTSNPN, SVGIG (reference sequence). CDR3 size: 14 residues. Trimming took 8 bases from V and 10 from J, leaving 21 bases between them.

CDR3: CASSKTRSPTTDTQYF. As DNA, the CDR3 is TGTGCCAGCAGCAAAACTAGGTCCCCGACCACAGATACGCAGTATTTT. This rearrangement joins TRBV7-9 to TRBJ2-3; D is perhaps TRBD2 (5 bases). V lost 5 bases and J lost 2, with 17 bases in between. The germline V gene has CDR1 SEHNR and CDR2 FQNEAQ (reference sequence). This CDR3 is built from 16 residues. Combining the CDR3 with reference TRBV7-9 and TRBJ2-3 gives the whole variable domain DTGVSQNPRHKITKRGQNVTFRCDPISEHNRLYWYRQTLGQGPEFLTYFQNEAQLEKSRLLSDRFSAERPKGSFSTLEIQRTEQGDSAMYLCASSKTRSPTTDTQYFGPGTRLTVL.

A remark on this clone: Different DNA sequences within this sample yield the same CDR3. The DNA for the CDR3 is TGTGCCAGCAGTTTAGCTGGGCACGAGCAGTACTTC. Its protein is CASSLAGHEQYF. The V gene is TRBV28, the J gene TRBJ2-7; no firm D call. V lost 2 bases, J lost 5 bases, and 7 bases lay in between. Looked up from germline, CDR1 is MDHEN and CDR2 is SYDVKM. The CDR3 covers 12 residues.

The chain's CDR3 is CASKKLPGARRAYEQYF. The DNA of the CDR3 is TGTGCCAGCAAAAAATTGCCAGGGGCGCGGAGGGCCTACGAGCAGTACTTC. The genes are TRBV6-4 and TRBJ2-7; the D gene could be TRBD1 or TRBD2 (6 bases each). Germline-derived CDR1 and CDR2 are MRHNA and SNTAGT. This CDR3 has 17 amino acids. Trimming took off 7 bases at V and 2 bases at J, with 24 bases between the two ends.

About this clone: This may arise from a read error, as a much more abundant clone is one base away. Other DNA sequences in the sample encode the same CDR3. The chain couples TRBV5-6 to TRBJ1-1; TRBD1 agrees at 7 bases. The germline CDR1 and CDR2 sequences are SGHDT and YYEEEE. The CDR3 spans 14 residues. The DNA for the CDR3 is TGTGCCAGCAGCCACGACAGGGTTGGCACTGAAGCTTTCTTC. It is translated as CASSHDRVGTEAFF.

V and J are TRBV4-3 and TRBJ2-7; D may be TRBD1 (6 bases). V lost 2 bases to trimming and J lost 0 bases, with 11 bases between them. CDR1 is LGHNA and CDR2 is YSLEER in the germline V gene. The CDR3 extends over 15 amino acids. The CDR3 DNA reads TGCGCCAGCAGCCAACAACAGGGCAACTCCTACGAGCAGTACTTC. It is translated as CASSQQQGNSYEQYF.

This rearrangement joins TRBV2 to TRBJ2-5; 7 nucleotides agree with TRBD1. V was pared by 7 bases and J by 5 bases, with 4 bases of the junction left unmatched. This CDR3 is built from 12 residues. Germline values: CDR1 SNHLY, CDR2 FYNNEI. The CDR3 sequence: CASKRGLETQYF. Written as DNA, the CDR3 is TGTGCCAGCAAAAGGGGGCTGGAGACCCAGTACTTC.

V and J are TRBV9 and TRBJ2-3, with D uncertain. Trimming shortened V by 0 bases and J by 2 bases, and 10 bases separated the two germline ends. CDR3 length: 15 residues. Germline V CDR1 and CDR2: SGDLS, YYNGEE. The CDR3 region is CASSVGLVLTDTQYF. The CDR3 DNA is TGTGCCAGCAGCGTAGGGCTAGTTCTCACAGATACGCAGTATTTT.

The V gene is TRBV2, the J gene TRBJ1-2, with D hard to call. The germline V gene has CDR1 SNHLY and CDR2 FYNNEI. V shed 3 bases and J shed 12 bases, with 11 bases lying between them. The CDR3 has 11 residues. The CDR3 bases are TGTGCCAGCAGTGAGAGGAGTGGGCACACCTTC. Amino acid sequence: CASSERSGHTF. The full variable domain, in which reference TRBV2 and TRBJ1-2 provide the parts outside the CDR3, is EPEVTQTPSHQVTQMGQEVILRCVPISNHLYFYWYRQILGQKVEFLVSFYNNEISEKSEIFDDQFSVERPDGSNFTLKIRSTKLEDSAMYFCASSERSGHTFGSGTRLTVV.

The chain uses TRBV5-1 and TRBJ2-3, with D tentatively TRBD1 (5 bases). Trimming took 6 bases from V and 4 from J, leaving 12 bases between them. Germline-derived CDR1 and CDR2 are SGHRS and YFSETQ. This CDR3 contains 13 residues. The CDR3 reads CASTEGVSDTQYF. The DNA of the CDR3 is TGCGCCAGCACGGAAGGGGTTTCAGATACGCAGTATTTT.

This chain connects TRBV19 to TRBJ2-7; 8 bases fit TRBD2. Losses at the gene ends were 0 bases for V and 3 bases for J; bases not matched to a gene: 7. The CDR3 spans 16 residues. CDR1 LNHDA and CDR2 SQIVND come from the germline V gene (reference sequence). The CDR3 spells CASSIDSAGGVYEQYF. CDR3 nucleotide sequence: TGTGCCAGTAGTATAGATTCGGCGGGAGGAGTCTACGAGCAGTACTTC.

The chain joins TRBV7-2 to TRBJ1-2, with D hard to call. The CDR3 has 12 amino acids. Trimming took off 2 bases at V and 5 bases at J, with 6 bases between the two ends. Per the germline V gene, CDR1 is SGHTA and CDR2 is FQGNSA. The CDR3 nucleotides are TGTGCCAGCAGCTTAACAGCATATGGCTACACCTTC. Encoded protein: CASSLTAYGYTF.

This rearrangement joins TRBV2 to TRBJ1-5, with D maybe TRBD1 (6 bases). Per germline, CDR1 SNHLY and CDR2 FYNNEI. V was clipped by 6 bases and J by 6 bases, with 15 bases between them. The CDR3 is 14 amino acids. CDR3 sequence reads: CASRVAGEGQPQHF. Here the CDR3 DNA reads TGTGCCAGCAGGGTAGCAGGGGAGGGTCAGCCCCAGCATTTT.

To note about this clone: It is likely a read error: a sequence one base away is far more abundant. The chain joins TRBV5-6 to TRBJ1-4; 8 bases fit TRBD1. This CDR3 spans 15 amino acids. Trimming removed 2 bases from V and 7 bases from J; junction bases left unmatched: 7. Germline-derived CDR1 and CDR2 are SGHDT and YYEEEE. CDR3 protein: CASSFRTGSVEKLFF. The CDR3 region has the DNA TGTGCCAGCAGCTTCAGGACAGGGAGCGTTGAAAAACTGTTTTTT.

The CDR3 loop is CASSLLGQGNTEAFF. DNA of the CDR3: TGTGCCAGCAGTTTATTAGGACAGGGAAACACTGAAGCTTTCTTT. The chain recombines TRBV28 with TRBJ1-1, with 8 positions matching TRBD1. Germline V gene data show CDR1 as MDHEN and CDR2 as SYDVKM. The CDR3 is 15 residues long. Trimming removed 1 base from V and 2 bases from J; junction bases left unmatched: 3. Full variable domain (outside the CDR3, taken from reference TRBV28 and TRBJ1-1): DVKVTQSSRYLVKRTGEKVFLECVQDMDHENMFWYRQDPGLGLRLIYFSYDVKMKEKGDIPEGYSVSREKKERFSLILESASTNQTSMYLCASSLLGQGNTEAFFGQGTRLTVV.

This clone has only a few counts. The V and J genes are TRBV11-1 and TRBJ2-1; TRBD1 aligns across 7 bases. The CDR3 loop spans 17 amino acids. Trimming at V came to 7 bases and at J to 1 base, leaving 13 bases not matched to a gene. Germline assignment: CDR1 SGHAT and CDR2 FQDESV (reference sequence). The CDR3 nucleotides are TGTGCCAGCACCCCCAGCCCGGGACAGTCGTCCTACAATGAGCAGTTCTTC. It is translated as CASTPSPGQSSYNEQFF.

The gene calls are TRBV9 and TRBJ2-3; no firm D call. The V and J ends lost 0 bases and 2 bases respectively, with 13 bases between them. Germline assignment: CDR1 SGDLS and CDR2 YYNGEE. CDR3 length: 16 residues. The CDR3 spells CASSVGWQPSTDTQYF. CDR3 nucleotides: TGTGCCAGCAGCGTAGGGTGGCAACCATCCACAGATACGCAGTATTTT.

This clone was picked up one time. This rearrangement joins TRBV5-1 to TRBJ1-1, with 8 bases matching TRBD1. This CDR3 has 16 amino acids. Germline values: CDR1 SGHRS, CDR2 YFSETQ. V lost 0 bases to trimming and J lost 1 base; unmatched junction nucleotides: 5. The CDR3 region has the DNA TGCGCCAGCAGCTTGGGAGCCGGGACAGGGAACACTGAAGCTTTCTTT. This translates into CASSLGAGTGNTEAFF. Together with reference TRBV5-1 and TRBJ1-1, the CDR3 gives the full variable domain: KAGVTQTPRYLIKTRGQQVTLSCSPISGHRSVSWYQQTPGQGLQFLFEYFSETQRNKGNFPGRFSGRQFSNSRSEMNVSTLELGDSALYLCASSLGAGTGNTEAFFGQGTRLTVV.

A note on this clone: Possible read error: a much larger clone is one base away. Other DNA variants within this sample encode the same CDR3. CDR3 nucleotide sequence: TGCGCCAGCAGCTTGGCCCTGGACCTACCTGGGGACCAGTACTTC. This encodes CASSLALDLPGDQYF. The chain links TRBV5-1 to TRBJ2-5, with D hard to call. CDR3 size: 15 residues. Per germline, CDR1 SGHRS and CDR2 YFSETQ. V shed 0 bases and J shed 10 bases, with 19 bases lying between them.

This clone was recorded a few times. V is TRBV27 and J is TRBJ2-7; TRBD1 matches 7 bases. Germline lookup yields CDR1 MNHEY and CDR2 SMNVEV (reference sequence). CDR3 size: 17 residues. V shed 5 bases, J shed 3 bases, and the junction held 16 bases outside the gene matches. The chain's CDR3 is CASSITPGTDSYYEQYF. The CDR3 coding sequence is TGTGCCAGCAGTATCACACCCGGGACAGACAGTTACTACGAGCAGTACTTC.

CDR3 loop: CASSVDSLNYGYTF. The CDR3 DNA is TGTGCCAGCAGTGTGGACAGCCTAAACTATGGCTACACCTTC. The chain is built from TRBV6-5 and TRBJ1-2; tentative D call: TRBD1 (6 bases). Trimming took off 5 bases at V and 2 bases at J, with 12 bases between the two ends. The CDR3 length is 14 residues. CDR1 and CDR2 (germline): MNHEY, SVGAGI.

The chain employs TRBV18 and TRBJ2-5; a weak D match, TRBD1 (6 bases). Per the germline V gene, CDR1 is KGHSH and CDR2 is LQKENI. CDR3 size: 16 residues. The V and J ends lost 0 bases and 4 bases respectively, with 15 bases between them. Written as DNA, the CDR3 is TGTGCCAGCTCACCACCGATAGGGGGAGCGGCAGAGACCCAGTACTTC. It is translated as CASSPPIGGAAETQYF.

The chain carries TRBV28 and TRBJ2-7; 9 nucleotides align to TRBD2. This CDR3 has 14 residues. Germline V CDR1 and CDR2: MDHEN, SYDVKM. Losses at the gene ends were 5 bases for V and 4 bases for J; bases not matched to a gene: 6. CDR3 in DNA: TGTGCCAGCAGTCCGGCTAGCGGGAAGTACGAGCAGTACTTC. Protein sequence: CASSPASGKYEQYF.